This note documents a single TCR beta chain sequence. This sample stems from a study of technical replicates of blood from a handful of donors. The protocol was immunoSEQ multiplex PCR, while the TCRdb copy is restricted to in-frame clones and leaves out a portion. The sample holds approximately 89,000 clones, around 94% seen once. Sequencing used T cells isolated from PBMCs. The origin of this receptor is a human donor in good health.

As DNA, the CDR3 is TGTGCCAGCAGTGAGACAGGGAGATCCTACAATGAGCAGTTCTTC. Residues: CASSETGRSYNEQFF. The chain is built from TRBV27 and TRBJ2-1; 7 bases fit TRBD1. CDR1 is MNHEY, CDR2 SMNVEV, per germline (reference sequence). The CDR3 consists of 15 residues. Unmatched junction bases numbered 5, after V lost 5 bases and J lost 1 base.